This entry features one T cell receptor (beta chain) sequence. Its cognate antigen is unknown. V dropped 5 bases and J dropped 1 base, with 11 bases sitting between them. Germline loops: CDR1 SGHAT, CDR2 FQNNGV. This CDR3 has 14 residues. Assay used: immunoSEQ multiplex PCR; TCRdb lists only in-frame clones, some missing. The sample lists 70,000 or so clones, approximately 90% occurring once. The source of the sample is a study of OX40 agonist ivuxolimab in advanced cancers. On the study more broadly: Dose-escalation cases comprised hepatocellular carcinoma, melanoma, renal cell or head and neck cancer. Eligibility admitted prior anti-PD-1, anti-PD-L1 or anti-CTLA-4 therapy; 35% to 40% had some. Overall study results and limits: The study observed clonal expansion of CD4+ and CD8+ blood T cells by week 6 at 0.1 to 3.0 mg/kg. Clonal expansion was among the lowest in partial responders at 0.1-3.0 mg/kg, especially CD8+.

Sequencing was performed on CD4+ or CD8+ T cells sorted from blood, taken in a trial of the OX40 agonist ivuxolimab. This chain connects TRBV11-2 to TRBJ1-1; no clear D. This TCR derives from an adult with an advanced solid tumor such as melanoma, head and neck, liver or kidney cancer. CDR3 protein: CASSDGRRNTEAFF. Here the CDR3 DNA reads TGTGCCAGCAGCGACGGACGTAGGAACACTGAAGCTTTCTTT.